This TCR beta chain came from a study of identical twins. Points from the study as a whole: Beta out-of-frame sequences showed weaker excess sharing between twins. Memory repertoires lacked the insertion deficit that abundant cord blood beta clonotypes showed.

This clonotype has just a few counts. What it binds is not known. TCRdb re-analysed the 5' RACE reads in MiXCR, keeping a single row per CDR3 protein. The data show 350,000 or so distinct CDR3 sequences, over 9% seen once. With V trimmed by 4 bases and J by 3 bases, 4 bases remained unmatched. CDR1 is MNHEY and CDR2 is SMNVEV in the germline V gene (reference sequence). This CDR3 is 15 amino acids long. These data also formed part of another study, on yellow fever vaccine responses in identical twins. That paper states: Convergence reportedly seemed to mark part of the twins' vaccine T cell response, with personalization marking the rest.

The V call is TRBV27, the J call TRBJ2-2, with 8 bases fitting TRBD1. Material for sequencing was CD8+ T cells sorted from blood. The sequence was collected from a woman aged 18-29 years in good health. CDR3 amino acids: CASSSRGRDTGELFF. The CDR3 region has the DNA TGTGCCAGCAGTTCCAGGGGGCGGGACACCGGGGAGCTGTTTTTT.